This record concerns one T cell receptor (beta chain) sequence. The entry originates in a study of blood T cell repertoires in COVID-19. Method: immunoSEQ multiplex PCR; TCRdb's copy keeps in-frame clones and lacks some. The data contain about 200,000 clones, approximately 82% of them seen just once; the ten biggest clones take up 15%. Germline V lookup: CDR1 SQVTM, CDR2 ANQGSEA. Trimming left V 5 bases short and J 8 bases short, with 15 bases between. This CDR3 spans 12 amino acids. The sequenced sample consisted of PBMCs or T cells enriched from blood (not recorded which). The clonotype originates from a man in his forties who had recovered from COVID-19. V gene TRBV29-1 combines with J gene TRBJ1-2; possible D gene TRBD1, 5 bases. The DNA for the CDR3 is TGCAGCGTTTCCATCACAGGAGTCGGCTACACCTTC. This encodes CSVSITGVGYTF.